What follows are 5 T cell receptor beta chains derived from one specimen sequenced in a study of T cell changes during pregnancy in multiple sclerosis. Using immunoSEQ multiplex PCR, the repertoire was profiled, and TCRdb retains in-frame clones only, with some absent. The table lists about 45,000 clones, around 96% of them singletons. Here the sequenced sample was peripheral blood, taken in the second trimester of pregnancy. All receptors derive from a female donor with multiple sclerosis, enrolled in a pregnancy study.

The chain employs TRBV7-2 and TRBJ1-2; TRBD1 matches 12 bases. V lost 5 bases, J lost 3 bases, and 16 bases stayed unmatched. The germline gives CDR1 SGHTA, CDR2 FQGNSA. CDR3 length: 19 amino acids. CDR3: CASSRWLRDRGRRDYGYTF. The CDR3 DNA is TGTGCCAGCAGCAGGTGGCTCCGGGACAGGGGGCGCCGGGACTATGGCTACACCTTC.

V and J are TRBV6-4 and TRBJ2-3; 11 bases fit TRBD1. The J segment lost 4 bases and the V segment lost 3 bases, leaving 9 bases of the junction unmatched. The CDR3 runs 17 residues. Per germline, CDR1 MRHNA and CDR2 SNTAGT. The CDR3 DNA follows: TGTGCCAGCAGTGAAAGCGTTCTGGGACAGGGGGCAGATACGCAGTATTTT. This translates into CASSESVLGQGADTQYF.

The gene calls are TRBV4-2 and TRBJ2-1; 9 bases map to TRBD1. The CDR3 is 17 amino acids. Germline assignment: CDR1 LGHNA and CDR2 YNFKEQ. Germline trimming cut 1 base from V and 4 bases from J; bases unmatched to any gene: 8. CDR3 sequence: CASSQGPDRGGYNEQFF. The CDR3 DNA follows: TGTGCCAGCAGCCAAGGGCCGGACAGGGGTGGGTACAATGAGCAGTTCTTC.

The V call is TRBV4-1, the J call TRBJ2-3; perhaps TRBD1 as D (5 bases). This CDR3 region has 16 residues. Per the germline V gene, CDR1 is MGHRA and CDR2 is YSYEKL. V was trimmed by 0 bases and J by 3 bases, leaving 13 bases between them. Written as DNA, the CDR3 is TGCGCCAGCAGCCAAGATCTCAGGGTAGGGACAGATACGCAGTATTTT. This encodes CASSQDLRVGTDTQYF.

This clone was counted between two and nine times. This chain uses TRBV29-1 with TRBJ1-5; D might be TRBD1 (5 bases). V lost 7 bases to trimming and J lost 6 bases, with 19 bases between them. Germline V gene lookup returns CDR1 SQVTM and CDR2 ANQGSEA. The CDR3 loop spans 14 amino acids. CDR3 protein: CSASEWGPTQPQHF. The CDR3 DNA reads TGCAGCGCCTCGGAGTGGGGCCCCACTCAGCCCCAGCATTTT.